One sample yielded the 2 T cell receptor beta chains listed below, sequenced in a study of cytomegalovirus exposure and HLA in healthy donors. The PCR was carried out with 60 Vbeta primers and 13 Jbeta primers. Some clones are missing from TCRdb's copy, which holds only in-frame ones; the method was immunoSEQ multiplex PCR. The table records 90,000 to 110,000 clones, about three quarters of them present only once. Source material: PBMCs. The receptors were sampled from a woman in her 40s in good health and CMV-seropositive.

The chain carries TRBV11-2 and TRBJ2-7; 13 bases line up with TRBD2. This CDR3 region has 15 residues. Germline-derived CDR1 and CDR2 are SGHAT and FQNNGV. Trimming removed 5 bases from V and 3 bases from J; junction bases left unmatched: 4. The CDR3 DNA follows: TGTGCCAGCAGCCGGGGACTAGCGGGATTCTACGAGCAGTACTTC. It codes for CASSRGLAGFYEQYF. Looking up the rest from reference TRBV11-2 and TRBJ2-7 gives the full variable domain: EAGVAQSPRYKIIEKRQSVAFWCNPISGHATLYWYQQILGQGPKLLIQFQNNGVVDDSQLPKDRFSAERLKGVDSTLKIQPAKLEDSAVYLCASSRGLAGFYEQYFGPGTRLTVT.

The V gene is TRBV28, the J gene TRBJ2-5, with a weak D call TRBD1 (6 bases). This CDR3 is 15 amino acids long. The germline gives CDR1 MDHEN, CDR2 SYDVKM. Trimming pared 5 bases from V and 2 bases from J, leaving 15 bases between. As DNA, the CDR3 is TGTGCCAGCAGTCCCGGAGACAGGATTCAAGAGACCCAGTACTTC. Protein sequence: CASSPGDRIQETQYF.